These 24 T cell receptor beta chains share one sample of origin, sequenced in a study of tumor and adjacent non-tumor tissue in lung cancer. The template was RNA from unsorted bulk tissue. Distant lung tissue was collected more than 3 cm away from the tumor edge. The library came from three nested PCR rounds adapted from ARM-PCR protocols. From the multiplex PCR reads, TCRdb called clonotypes with MiXCR, one entry per CDR3 protein. The sample lists some 97,000 distinct CDR3 sequences; 50% to 70% were seen once. The specimen sequenced was distant non-tumor lung tissue. Receptors originate from a man aged 30 to 39 with non-small cell lung cancer.

This clonotype has at least ten counts. A much larger clone is a single base away; this may be a read error. The conserved closing phenylalanine or tryptophan is absent in this CDR3, likely reflecting a read error. The V gene is TRBV11-2, the J gene TRBJ1-4; D call uncertain. Germline V CDR1 and CDR2: SGHAT, FQNNGV. Trimming shortened V by 0 bases and J by 0 bases, and 8 bases separated the two germline ends. The CDR3 sequence is 16 residues long. The CDR3 nucleotides are TGTGCCAGCAGCTTAGATCTGGTTGCAACTAATGAAAAACTGTTTCTT. It encodes CASSLDLVATNEKLFL.

This clonotype showed up just a few times. Relative to the germline gene, one junction end is altered; a read error may explain this. The chain couples TRBV30 to TRBJ1-6; D uncertain. The CDR3 is 13 residues long. Germline CDR1 reads GTSNPN; CDR2 reads SVGIG (reference sequence). The CDR3 DNA reads as TGTGCCTGGAGTGTCGAGTTACATTCCCCCCTCCACTTT. It codes for CAWSVELHSPLHF. The full variable domain, completed using reference TRBV30 and TRBJ1-6, is SQTIHQWPATLVQPVGSPLSLECTVEGTSNPNLYWYRQAAGRGLQLLFYSVGIGQISSEVPQNLSASRPQDRQFILSSKKLLLSDSGFYLCAWSVELHSPLHFGNGTRLTVT.

This clonotype was counted many times. The gene calls are TRBV20-1 and TRBJ2-7, with 15 bases that match TRBD2. Unmatched junction bases numbered 6, after V lost 6 bases and J lost 0 bases. This CDR3 contains 16 residues. Germline values: CDR1 DFQATT, CDR2 SNEGSKA (reference sequence). CDR3 amino acids: CSAGTSGGLSSYEQYF. CDR3 DNA: TGCAGTGCCGGGACTAGCGGGGGGCTAAGCTCCTACGAGCAGTACTTC.

This clonotype was observed a few times. V and J are TRBV11-2 and TRBJ1-1, with TRBD1 identical over 8 bases. The J segment lost 5 bases and the V segment lost 2 bases, leaving 7 bases of the junction unmatched. Germline V CDR1 and CDR2: SGHAT, FQNNGV. This CDR3 region has 15 residues. The CDR3 coding sequence is TGTGCCAGCAGCTTACAGGGCAGGGGGCGAACTGAAGCTTTCTTT. This sequence encodes CASSLQGRGRTEAFF.

This clonotype came up once. Sequence at one end of the junction differs from germline and may be a read error. CDR3 sequence (DNA): TGTACCAGCAGGCATGAAGACAGGAGTAATTCACCGCTCCACTTT. Encoded protein: CTSRHEDRSNSPLHF. The rearrangement links TRBV12-3 or TRBV12-4 to TRBJ1-6, with a tentative D call TRBD1 (6 bases). There are 15 residues in the CDR3.

The chain is built from TRBV7-9 and TRBJ2-1, with D unresolved. The CDR3 runs 14 residues. Trimming removed 5 bases at V and 5 bases at J, with 13 bases between. Germline lookup yields CDR1 SEHNR and CDR2 FQNEAQ (reference sequence). The CDR3 coding sequence is TGTGCCAGCAGCACATGGGTGGCAAACAATGAGCAGTTCTTC. Amino acid sequence: CASSTWVANNEQFF.

Remarks on this clonotype: One end of the junction does not line up with germline, which may come from a read error. This chain links TRBV20-1 with TRBJ1-1; D might be TRBD1 (5 bases). The V gene's germline CDR1 is DFQATT and CDR2 SNEGSKA (reference sequence). The CDR3 loop spans 13 amino acids. The CDR3 protein is CGARQCRGTEAFF. The CDR3 bases are TGCGGTGCACGACAGTGTCGAGGAACTGAAGCTTTCTTT.

Points on this clonotype: This may be a read error: a much more frequent sequence differs by one nucleotide. The chain combines TRBV7-8 with TRBJ2-5; 9 bases fit TRBD2. Trimming took 7 bases from V and 1 from J; bases not matched to a gene: 7. Germline V gene data show CDR1 as SGHVS and CDR2 as FQNEAQ. The CDR3 totals 15 residues. The CDR3 protein is CASNFWRGGQETQYF. The CDR3 DNA follows: TGTGCCAGCAACTTTTGGCGGGGGGGCCAAGAGACCCAGTACTTC.

This clonotype was seen more than once but under ten times. This may arise from a read error, as a much more abundant clone is one base away. The chain has TRBV4-3 and TRBJ2-7; D gene uncertain. V lost 0 bases to trimming and J lost 6 bases, with 6 bases between them. Per germline, CDR1 LGHNA and CDR2 YSLEER. This CDR3 has 12 residues. This CDR3 reads CASSQDMGEQYF. The CDR3 DNA reads as TGCGCCAGCAGCCAAGATATGGGCGAGCAGTACTTC.

The CDR3 region is CASSFMQADQPQYF. Here the CDR3 DNA reads TGTGCCAGCAGTTTTATGCAGGCGGATCAGCCCCAGTATTTT. The chain couples TRBV6-5 to TRBJ1-5; D uncertain. The DNA end is more similar to TRBJ2-3, so the J call may be wrong. The length of the CDR3 is 14 residues. Germline V gene data show CDR1 as MNHEY and CDR2 as SVGAGI.

On this clonotype itself: A read error may account for a junction end that differs from germline. This rearrangement joins TRBV12-3 or TRBV12-4 to TRBJ2-7, with D perhaps TRBD1 or TRBD2 (6 bases each). This CDR3 has 13 residues. This chain's CDR3 is CASTPRGRYEQYF. CDR3 sequence (DNA): TGTGCCAGCACCCCCCGGGGGCGTTACGAGCAGTATTTC.

This clonotype was seen once. The junction departs from the called germline gene at one end, perhaps through a read error. The chain has TRBV5-6 and TRBJ2-6; tentatively, D is TRBD1 (6 bases). This CDR3 is 16 amino acids long. Germline CDR1 is SGHDT and CDR2 is YYEEEE. The CDR3 protein is CASSLSGFSGASVLTF. CDR3 nucleotides: TGTGCCAGCAGCTTGTCGGGCTTCTCAGGGGCCAGCGTCCTGACTTTC.

The V and J genes are TRBV4-3 and TRBJ1-1; D gene ambiguous. The CDR3 runs to 15 residues. Germline-derived CDR1 and CDR2 are LGHNA and YSLEER. The CDR3 sequence is CFSSPERALNTEAFF. The DNA for the CDR3 is TGCTTCAGCAGCCCCGAAAGGGCCCTGAACACTGAAGCTTTCTTT.

This clonotype showed up many times. The rearrangement uses TRBV20-1 and TRBJ2-1; TRBD2 agrees at 11 bases. The CDR3 is 14 amino acids. Germline V gene sequence: CDR1 DFQATT, CDR2 SNEGSKA (reference sequence). After removal of 6 bases from V and 7 bases from J, the junction contained 8 bases not matched to a gene. The CDR3 coding sequence is TGCAGTGCAGATAGCGGGAGGGCCGGGAATGAGCAGTTCTTC. This encodes CSADSGRAGNEQFF.

The chain uses TRBV11-3 and TRBJ1-6; D not resolved. CDR1 is SGHNT and CDR2 is YENEEA in the germline V gene. The ends were cut back, 3 bases at V and 17 bases at J, with 23 bases in the middle. The length of the CDR3 is 15 residues. Here the CDR3 reads CASSLEGWRNSPIHF. The CDR3 nucleotides are TGTGCCAGCAGCTTGGAAGGGTGGCGGAATTCACCAATCCACTTT.

Notes on this clonotype: The junction differs from germline at one of its ends, possibly a read error. This sequence joins TRBV12-3 or TRBV12-4 and TRBJ1-6; D not certain. This CDR3 spans 16 amino acids. CDR3 protein: CASSQDPSSHNSPLHF. CDR3 sequence (DNA): TGTGCCAGCAGCCAAGACCCTAGCTCCCATAATTCACCCCTCCACTTT.

Turning to this clonotype: Mismatch with germline at one junction end may stem from a read error. The rearrangement links TRBV11-2 to TRBJ1-1; perhaps TRBD1 as D (5 bases). Germline V gene lookup returns CDR1 SGHAT and CDR2 FQNNGV. The CDR3 extends over 15 amino acids. CDR3 sequence (DNA): TGTGCCAGCAACTTCGGGGGAGCGGTGAACACTGAAGCTTTATTT. Translation: CASNFGGAVNTEALF.

This clonotype was seen at least ten times. One junction end disagrees with the germline gene, perhaps due to a read error. DNA of the CDR3: TGCGCCAGCGGCCAAATTTGGTCGGGGGGGGTAGATACGCAGTATTTT. The encoded protein is CASGQIWSGGVDTQYF. The chain links TRBV4-1 to TRBJ2-3; 8 bases map to TRBD2. The CDR3 covers 16 residues. Germline V gives CDR1 MGHRA, CDR2 YSYEKL.

This clonotype was counted at least ten times. CDR3 coding DNA: TGTGCCAGCAGCTTGGACAGGGCCCAGCCCCAGCATTTT. This codes for CASSLDRAQPQHF. The chain is built from TRBV5-6 and TRBJ1-5; D might be TRBD1 (6 bases). The CDR3 is made up of 13 amino acids. Per germline, CDR1 SGHDT and CDR2 YYEEEE. V lost 0 bases, J lost 7 bases, and 8 bases lay in between.

As to this clonotype: At one of its ends the junction is not consistent with the germline gene, which may arise from a read error. This chain links TRBV30 with TRBJ2-7, with 10 bases lining up with TRBD2. The CDR3 is 15 amino acids. Germline CDR1 GTSNPN, CDR2 SVGIG (reference sequence). CDR3 bases: TGTGCCTGGAGTCCCCTAGCGGGAGTGTCCTACAAGCAGTACTTC. Its protein is CAWSPLAGVSYKQYF.

Comment on this clonotype: Lacking the conserved final phenylalanine or tryptophan, this CDR3 likely reflects a read error. The V gene is TRBV11-2, the J gene TRBJ2-7; no clear D gene. The CDR3 loop spans 15 amino acids. The germline CDR1 and CDR2 sequences are SGHAT and FQNNGV. Trimming stripped 5 bases from V and 0 bases from J, with 14 bases between. The chain's CDR3 is CASSPITILSYEQYL. The CDR3 DNA reads as TGTGCCAGCAGCCCCATCACGATTCTCTCCTACGAGCAGTACCTC.

This clonotype showed up just a few times. Its ends do not fully match the called genes, so a read error is possible. V and J are TRBV29-1 and TRBJ2-5; TRBD2 agrees at 9 bases. Per germline, CDR1 SQVTM and CDR2 ANQGSEA. The CDR3 runs 13 residues. CDR3 amino acids: CSVKDLRRGGPYF. The CDR3 bases are TGCAGCGTTAAAGATCTTCGGCGGGGGGGGCCATACTTC.

With respect to this clonotype: Given the absence of the conserved phenylalanine or tryptophan at the CDR3 end, a read error is likely. The CDR3 spells CASSPTQTGECEQFL. The CDR3 coding sequence is TGTGCCAGCAGCCCGACGCAGACAGGGGAGTGTGAGCAGTTCCTC. V is TRBV11-2 and J is TRBJ2-1; 8 bases map to TRBD1. The CDR3 runs 15 residues. Germline CDR1 SGHAT, CDR2 FQNNGV. Trimming removed 5 bases from V and 9 bases from J; junction bases left unmatched: 12.

About this clonotype itself: This could be a read error, since a much larger clone is one nucleotide away. This chain joins TRBV11-3 and TRBJ1-2; TRBD1 matches at 8 bases. Germline values: CDR1 SGHNT, CDR2 YENEEA. This CDR3 contains 13 residues. Trimming at V came to 7 bases and at J to 6 bases, leaving 7 bases not matched to a gene. In DNA, the CDR3 is TGTGCCAGCAACTTCTCAGGGGGCAATGGCTACACCTTC. Encoded protein: CASNFSGGNGYTF.